The TCR beta chain described here comes from a study of shared clonotypes between healthy human individuals (dated by TCRdb to 2019 to 2021). For the study in its entirety: The cohort included a few men and a couple of women between 18 and 49 years of age. For each donor, CD4 naive and CD4 memory were each given three plates, CD8 naive was given two plates, and CD8 memory was given one plate. The study deeply sequenced blood TCR repertoires of about 5 healthy adults to estimate repertoire size and the extent of clonotype sharing between individuals. To increase sequencing depth and limit assay-specific biases, different laboratories used diverse techniques to prepare libraries and sequence TCR repertoires. Each donor's leukapheresis produced roughly between roughly 0.94 and 9.5 billion PBMCs.

On this clone itself: Its antigen is currently not known. No base-level quality is on record; no much larger clone is a single base apart. Other nucleotide sequences from this sample produce the same CDR3.

Using the deep immunoSEQ assay, multiplex PCR amplified TCR CDR3 regions from genomic DNA. Genomic DNA extracted from each cell subset was distributed evenly over all wells of several immunoSEQ 96-well plates, and each plate served as one replicate. For sorted subsets, approximately 190 ng of genomic DNA, equivalent to 25,000 to 30,000 T cell genomes, went into each replicate PCR. Purified libraries were measured with a Qubit 3.0 fluorometer, size-checked on a Bioanalyzer 2100, and measured again with the KAPA Library Quantification kit. Each immunoSEQ 96-well plate was sequenced on its own single-read 150-cycle Illumina NextSeq 550 flow cell. The paper's processing steps were these. Because only junctional sequences without quality scores were contained in the immunoSEQ output, filtering matching that applied to full-length reads could not be performed. Sequences were annotated with PyIR, a Python wrapper for IgBLAST v1.9, and V/J genes and CDR3 were assigned using IMGT germline references. Reads were filtered out if the reads had weak V/J assignments (E-value above 1e-6), no CDR3, stop codons, out-of-frame junctions, or ambiguous translated residues. V3J clonotypes were defined by identical inferred V gene, J gene, and CDR3 amino acid sequence. The percentage overlap between two repertoires was calculated by dividing the number of shared unique clonotypes by the size of the smaller repertoire. Three approaches were used to assess repertoire richness: RTK rarefaction, the Chao1 estimator, and Recon v2.1 estimates of unobserved clonotypes. For all TCRbeta clonotypes obtained by the gDNA method from four donors, generation probabilities were computed with OLGA. TCRdb mirrors the immuneACCESS table, restricted to in-frame sequences. Some clones are absent from its copies; in checked studies, under half trace to an unresolved V gene, and the reason for the others is unknown. The DNA was the basis for D and trimming; V, J and clone size are from that table. This sample is represented by a few million clones; approximately 93% of them were singletons. The leading ten clones occupy under 0.45% of the sample.

The donors were healthy, HIV-negative adults with no recently reported acute infections or vaccinations. Every donor was a Caucasian adult residing in Nashville, Tennessee, USA. CD4+ T cells were enriched by magnetic negative selection, after which naive cells were positively selected on CD45RA and the negative fraction was taken as the memory subset. Blood was obtained by leukapheresis, after which PBMCs were separated by Ficoll-Histopaque density gradient centrifugation and cryopreserved in liquid nitrogen vapor phase. Purity and quantity of every magnetically sorted T cell population were checked by analytical flow cytometry. Genomic DNA was isolated from each sorted fraction and quantified by UV absorbance on a Nanodrop 2000c. Based on the germline V gene, the CDR1 and CDR2 sequences are SGHRS and YFSETQ. From its cysteine to its phenylalanine, the CDR3 spans 15 amino acids. The retained sequence is limited to the CDR3, 45 bases, with the frame set at the first base. V drops 0 bases and J drops 0 bases, leaving 4 bases in between.

The full study reports these points: Rarefaction of sorted-subset datasets indicated incomplete sequencing despite the large sequencing depth. Compared with non-shared clonotypes, clonotypes shared by all four sorted-subset donors had higher generation probabilities. Larger estimated clonotype richness was generally found for naive subsets than for memory subsets. Sampling was restricted to blood, and TCR repertoires in tissues likely differ from the TCR repertoires found in blood. Sharing across four donors was observed for about 4.8% of naive CD4, over 3% of naive CD8, 2% to 2.5% of memory CD4, and 0.4% of memory CD8 clonotypes. The genetic and exposure-history diversity represented was limited by the small number of donors. Based on pairwise subsampling, the degree of clonotype sharing among donors was expected to be affected by sequencing depth.

Sequenced: naive CD4+ T cells from PBMCs. This specimen's cell subset or site label, interpreted: CD45RA+ positively selected. This clonotype originated in a man younger than 30 in good health. Some clones in this sample may be carry-over from other donors' samples. The rearrangement joined TRBV5-1 to TRBJ2-6; the D gene is not confidently resolved. The CDR3: CASSLGGSGANVLTF. In nucleotide form, the sequence is TGCGCCAGCAGCTTGGGGGGCTCTGGGGCCAACGTCCTGACTTTC. Extended through the reference TRBV5-1 and TRBJ2-6 proteins, this CDR3 yields the full variable domain: KAGVTQTPRYLIKTRGQQVTLSCSPISGHRSVSWYQQTPGQGLQFLFEYFSETQRNKGNFPGRFSGRQFSNSRSEMNVSTLELGDSALYLCASSLGGSGANVLTFGAGSRLTVL.